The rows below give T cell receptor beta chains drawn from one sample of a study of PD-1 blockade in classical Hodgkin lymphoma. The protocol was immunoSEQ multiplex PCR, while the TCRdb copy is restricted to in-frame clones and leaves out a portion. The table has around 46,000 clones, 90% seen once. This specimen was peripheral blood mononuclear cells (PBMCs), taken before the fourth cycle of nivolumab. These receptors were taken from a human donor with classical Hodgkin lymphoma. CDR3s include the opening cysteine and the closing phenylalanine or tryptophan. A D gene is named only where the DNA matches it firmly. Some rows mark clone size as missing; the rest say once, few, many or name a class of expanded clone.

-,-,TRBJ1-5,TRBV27,TGTGCCAGCTCCACCCAAGAAAGTCTTTATCAGCCCCAGCATTTT,CASSTQESLYQPQHF
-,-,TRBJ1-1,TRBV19,TGTGCCAGTACTCTAGGACAGACAGAAGCTTTCTTT,CASTLGQTEAFF
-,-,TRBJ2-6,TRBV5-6,TGTGCCAGCAGCTTAGGATTCTCTGGGGCCAACGTCCTGACTTTC,CASSLGFSGANVLTF
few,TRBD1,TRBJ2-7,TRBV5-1,TGCGCCAGCAGCTCCCGACAGGGAATGGACGAGCAGTACTTC,CASSSRQGMDEQYF
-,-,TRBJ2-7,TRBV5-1,TGCGCCAGCAGCTTCTCGGGAGTCAGCGAGCAGTACTTC,CASSFSGVSEQYF
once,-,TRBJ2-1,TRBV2,TGTGCCAGCAGTGAGGCCTCAAAGGGATGGGGCTCGCAGTTCTTC,CASSEASKGWGSQFF
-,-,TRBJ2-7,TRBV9,TGTGCCAGCAGCCGAGACCCCTCCTACGAGCAGTACTTC,CASSRDPSYEQYF
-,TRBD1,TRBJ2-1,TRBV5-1,TGCGCCAGCAGCTTCCGGGACAGAAACAATGAGCAGTTCTTC,CASSFRDRNNEQFF
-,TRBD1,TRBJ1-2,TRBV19,TGTGCCAGCCGTGTAGGAGGGGGCCTCGGCTACACCTTC,CASRVGGGLGYTF
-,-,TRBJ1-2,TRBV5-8,TGTGCCAGCAGCTTGCGCGCTTCGGGCTACACCTTC,CASSLRASGYTF
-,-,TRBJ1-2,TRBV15,TGTGCCACCAGGGACCGAGGGACATACGCTAACTATGGCTACACCTTC,CATRDRGTYANYGYTF
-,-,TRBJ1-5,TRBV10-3,TGTGCCATCAGTGAGTCGCAGCCCCAGCATTTT,CAISESQPQHF
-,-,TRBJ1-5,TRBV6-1,TGTGCCAGCAGCCCTAGAGGAATCAATCAGCCCCAGCATTTT,CASSPRGINQPQHF
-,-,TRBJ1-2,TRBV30,TGTGCCTGGAGGATGGGGGTGGGGGATGGCTACACCTTC,CAWRMGVGDGYTF
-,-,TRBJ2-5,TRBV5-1,TGCGCCAGCAGCAAGACGTGGCAAGAGACCCAGTACTTC,CASSKTWQETQYF
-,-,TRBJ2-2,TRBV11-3,TGTGCCAGCCGGGCGCTCACCATGGGCGGGGAGCTGTTTTTT,CASRALTMGGELFF
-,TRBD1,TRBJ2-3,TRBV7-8,TGTGCCAGCAGCTTTGGGACAGGGGCAGGAGATACGCAGTATTTT,CASSFGTGAGDTQYF
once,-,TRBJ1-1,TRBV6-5,TGTGCCAGCAGTTACTTGGGGGAGGGTGCGAATGCTTTCTTT,CASSYLGEGANAFF
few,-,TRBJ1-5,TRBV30,TGTGCCTGGAGCGCTGACAGGAACAATCAGCCCCAGCATTTT,CAWSADRNNQPQHF
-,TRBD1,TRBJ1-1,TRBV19,TGTGCCAGTAGTAGGGGGCAGGGGGCGAGGAAGAACACTGAAGCTTTCTTT,CASSRGQGARKNTEAFF
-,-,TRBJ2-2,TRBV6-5,TGTGCCAGCAGTCTCTGGGGCGGGGAGCTGTTTTTT,CASSLWGGELFF
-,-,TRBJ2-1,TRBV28,TGTGCCAGCCGCCCCCCGGGGACTCCCAAACCCTCCAATGAGCAGTTCTTC,CASRPPGTPKPSNEQFF
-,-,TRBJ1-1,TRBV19,TGTGCCAGTAGTAAAACAGATGAAGCTTTCTTT,CASSKTDEAFF
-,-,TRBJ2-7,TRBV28,TGTGCCAGCAGTGTCTCCTACGAGCAGTACTTC,CASSVSYEQYF
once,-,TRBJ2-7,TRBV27,TGTGCCAGCAAGAGACTAGTTTCCTACGAGCAGTACTTC,CASKRLVSYEQYF
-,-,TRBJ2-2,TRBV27,-,CASSFGAGTGITGELFF